This T cell receptor (beta chain) originates from a study of spatial heterogeneity in lung cancer. About the study: Sequence detection consistently recorded a greater number of beta-chain than alpha-chain sequences. Findings and limits, study-wide: Resection blood, more than follow-up blood, showed ubiquitous expanded tumor TCRs.

Time point given: blood at routine non-recurrence follow-up after resection. Trimming shortened V by 10 bases and J by 7 bases, and 14 bases separated the two germline ends. Germline V gives CDR1 ENHRY, CDR2 SYGVKD. This CDR3 has 12 amino acids. TCRdb analysed the 5' RACE reads with MiXCR anew, one entry per CDR3 protein. The top ten hold under 10% of the sample, which has 2,000 to 2,500 distinct CDR3 sequences, about 54% seen once. This clonotype has more than one count but fewer than ten. The antigen is unknown. Since the library was made to target alpha chains, this beta chain is a stray read and its abundance is not meaningful.

Material: PBMCs, obtained at follow-up. The origin of this receptor is a female donor with early-stage non-small cell lung cancer. This chain joins TRBV10-3 and TRBJ2-1; no reliable D call. CDR3 loop: CATDRAGNEQFF. CDR3 in DNA: TGTGCCACCGATCGGGCCGGGAATGAGCAGTTCTTC.